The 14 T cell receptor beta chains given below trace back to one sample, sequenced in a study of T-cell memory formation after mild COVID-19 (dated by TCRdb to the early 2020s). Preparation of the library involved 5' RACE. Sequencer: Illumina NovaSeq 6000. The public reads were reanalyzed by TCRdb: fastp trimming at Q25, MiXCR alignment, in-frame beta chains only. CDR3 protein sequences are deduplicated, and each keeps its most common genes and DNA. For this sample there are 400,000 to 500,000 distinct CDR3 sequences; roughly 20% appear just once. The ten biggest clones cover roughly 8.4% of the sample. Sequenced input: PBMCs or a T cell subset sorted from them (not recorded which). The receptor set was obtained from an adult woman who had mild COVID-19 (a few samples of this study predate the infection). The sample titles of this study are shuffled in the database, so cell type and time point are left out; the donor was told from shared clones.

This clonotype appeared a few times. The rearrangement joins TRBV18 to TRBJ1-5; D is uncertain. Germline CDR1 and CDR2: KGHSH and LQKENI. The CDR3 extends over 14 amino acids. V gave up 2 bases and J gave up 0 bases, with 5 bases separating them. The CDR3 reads CASSPAYSNQPQHF. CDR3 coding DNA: TGTGCCAGCTCACCAGCATATAGCAATCAGCCCCAGCATTTT.

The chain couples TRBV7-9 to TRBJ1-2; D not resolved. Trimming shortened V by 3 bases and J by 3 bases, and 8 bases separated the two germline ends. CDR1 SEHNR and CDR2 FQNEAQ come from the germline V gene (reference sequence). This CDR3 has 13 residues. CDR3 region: CASSLKGDYGYTF. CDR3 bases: TGTGCCAGCAGCTTGAAGGGAGACTATGGCTACACCTTC.

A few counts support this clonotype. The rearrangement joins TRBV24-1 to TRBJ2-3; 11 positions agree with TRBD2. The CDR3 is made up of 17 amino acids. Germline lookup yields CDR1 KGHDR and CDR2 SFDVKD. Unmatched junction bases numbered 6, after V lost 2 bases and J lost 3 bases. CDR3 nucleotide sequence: TGTGCCACCAGTGATTCCTGGACTAGCGGGTTAACAGATACGCAGTATTTT. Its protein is CATSDSWTSGLTDTQYF.

CDR3 protein: CASSLYSGTLAYNEQFF. The CDR3, as DNA: TGTGCCAGCAGTTTATATAGCGGGACCCTCGCCTACAATGAGCAGTTCTTC. The chain combines TRBV12-3 or TRBV12-4 with TRBJ2-1, with TRBD2 matching over 8 bases. There are 17 residues in the CDR3. V shed 2 bases and J 2 bases; nucleotides not matched to a gene: 8.

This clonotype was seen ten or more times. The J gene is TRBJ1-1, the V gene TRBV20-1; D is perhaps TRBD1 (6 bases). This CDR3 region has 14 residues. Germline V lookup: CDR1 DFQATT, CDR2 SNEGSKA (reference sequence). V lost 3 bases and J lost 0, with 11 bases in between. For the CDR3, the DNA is TGCAGTGCTAGCGAAGGGGGAATGAACACTGAAGCTTTCTTT. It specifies CSASEGGMNTEAFF.

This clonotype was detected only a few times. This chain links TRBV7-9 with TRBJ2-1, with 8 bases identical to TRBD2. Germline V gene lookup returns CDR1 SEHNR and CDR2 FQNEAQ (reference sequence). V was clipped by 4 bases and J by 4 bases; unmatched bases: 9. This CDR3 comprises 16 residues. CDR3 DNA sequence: TGTGCCAGCAGCTCGCAGACTAGCGTGTTATACAATGAGCAGTTCTTC. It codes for CASSSQTSVLYNEQFF.

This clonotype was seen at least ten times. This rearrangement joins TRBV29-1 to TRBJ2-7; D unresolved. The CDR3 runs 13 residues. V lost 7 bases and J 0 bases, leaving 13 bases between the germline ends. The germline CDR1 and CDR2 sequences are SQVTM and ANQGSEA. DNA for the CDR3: TGCAGCGCCCGCCGGGCGAACTCCTACGAGCAGTACTTC. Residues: CSARRANSYEQYF.

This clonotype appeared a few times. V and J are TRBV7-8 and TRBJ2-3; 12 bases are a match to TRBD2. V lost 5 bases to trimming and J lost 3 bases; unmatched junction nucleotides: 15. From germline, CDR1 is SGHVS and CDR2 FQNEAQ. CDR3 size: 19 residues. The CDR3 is CASSPRETSGGWGTDTQYF. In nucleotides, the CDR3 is TGTGCCAGCAGCCCCCGAGAGACTAGCGGGGGATGGGGAACAGATACGCAGTATTTT.

This chain's CDR3 is CASSGGQGLTEAFF. CDR3 bases: TGCGCCAGCTCGGGGGGCCAGGGGCTAACTGAAGCTTTCTTT. V and J are TRBV5-1 and TRBJ1-1, with D possibly being TRBD1 (6 bases). Germline CDR1 reads SGHRS; CDR2 reads YFSETQ. The CDR3 sequence is 14 residues long. V lost 7 bases to trimming and J lost 5 bases, with 18 bases between them.

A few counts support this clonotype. CDR3 protein: CASSLAPSGGRGDTQYF. CDR3 sequence (DNA): TGTGCCAGCAGCTTAGCGCCGAGCGGGGGGCGGGGAGATACGCAGTATTTT. This rearrangement joins TRBV7-2 to TRBJ2-3, with 9 bases matching TRBD2. The CDR3 is 17 residues long. From germline, CDR1 is SGHTA and CDR2 FQGNSA. Trimming at V came to 0 bases and at J to 5 bases, leaving 9 bases not matched to a gene.

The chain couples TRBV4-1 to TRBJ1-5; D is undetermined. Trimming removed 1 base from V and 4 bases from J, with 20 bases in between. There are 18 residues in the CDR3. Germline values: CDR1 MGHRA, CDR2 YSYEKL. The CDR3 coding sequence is TGCGCCAGCAGCCAAGGAGTACCGGGCCCAACCCCTAATCAGCCCCAGCATTTT. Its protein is CASSQGVPGPTPNQPQHF.

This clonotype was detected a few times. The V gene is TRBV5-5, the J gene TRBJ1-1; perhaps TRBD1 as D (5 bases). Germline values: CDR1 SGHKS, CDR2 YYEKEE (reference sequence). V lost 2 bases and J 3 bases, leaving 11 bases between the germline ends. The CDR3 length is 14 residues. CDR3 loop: CASSFQGGYTEAFF. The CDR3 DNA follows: TGTGCCAGCAGCTTCCAGGGTGGATACACTGAAGCTTTCTTT.

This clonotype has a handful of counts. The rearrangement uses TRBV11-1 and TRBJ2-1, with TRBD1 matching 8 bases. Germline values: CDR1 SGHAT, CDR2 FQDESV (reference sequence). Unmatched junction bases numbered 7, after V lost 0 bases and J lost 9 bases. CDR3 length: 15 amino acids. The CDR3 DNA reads TGTGCCAGCAGCTTAGCGACAGGGGTATACGTTGAGCAGTTCTTC. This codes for CASSLATGVYVEQFF.

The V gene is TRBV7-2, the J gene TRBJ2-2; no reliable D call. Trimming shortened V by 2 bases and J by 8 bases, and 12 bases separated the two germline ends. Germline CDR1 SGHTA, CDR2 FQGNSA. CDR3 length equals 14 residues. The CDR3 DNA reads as TGTGCCAGCAGCTTAAAACCCCTGGGAGGGGAGCTGTTTTTT. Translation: CASSLKPLGGELFF.